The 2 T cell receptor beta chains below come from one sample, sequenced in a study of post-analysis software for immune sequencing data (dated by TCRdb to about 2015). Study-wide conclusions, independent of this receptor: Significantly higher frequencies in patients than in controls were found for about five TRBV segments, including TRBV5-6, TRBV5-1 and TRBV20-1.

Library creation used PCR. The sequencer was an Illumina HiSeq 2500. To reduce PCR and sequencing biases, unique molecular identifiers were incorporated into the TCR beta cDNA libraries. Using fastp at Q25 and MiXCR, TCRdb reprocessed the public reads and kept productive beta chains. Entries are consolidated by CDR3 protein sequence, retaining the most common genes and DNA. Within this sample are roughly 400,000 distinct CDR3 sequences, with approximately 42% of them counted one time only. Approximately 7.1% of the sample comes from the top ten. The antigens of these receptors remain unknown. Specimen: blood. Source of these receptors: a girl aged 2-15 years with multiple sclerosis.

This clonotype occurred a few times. CDR3: CASSLGLAGGSDTQYF. For the CDR3, the DNA is TGCGCCAGCAGCCTAGGACTAGCGGGAGGTTCGGATACGCAGTATTTT. The rearrangement joins TRBV4-1 to TRBJ2-3; 14 bases line up with TRBD2. Germline CDR1 and CDR2: MGHRA and YSYEKL. V shed 4 bases, J shed 6 bases, and the junction held 6 bases outside the gene matches. The CDR3 has 16 residues.

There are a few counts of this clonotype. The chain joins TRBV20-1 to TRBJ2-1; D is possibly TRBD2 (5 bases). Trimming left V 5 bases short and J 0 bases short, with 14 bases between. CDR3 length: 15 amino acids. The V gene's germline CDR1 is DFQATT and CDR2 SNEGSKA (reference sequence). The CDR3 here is CSASQRPLSYNEQFF. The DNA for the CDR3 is TGCAGTGCTTCCCAGCGGCCTCTCTCCTACAATGAGCAGTTCTTC.